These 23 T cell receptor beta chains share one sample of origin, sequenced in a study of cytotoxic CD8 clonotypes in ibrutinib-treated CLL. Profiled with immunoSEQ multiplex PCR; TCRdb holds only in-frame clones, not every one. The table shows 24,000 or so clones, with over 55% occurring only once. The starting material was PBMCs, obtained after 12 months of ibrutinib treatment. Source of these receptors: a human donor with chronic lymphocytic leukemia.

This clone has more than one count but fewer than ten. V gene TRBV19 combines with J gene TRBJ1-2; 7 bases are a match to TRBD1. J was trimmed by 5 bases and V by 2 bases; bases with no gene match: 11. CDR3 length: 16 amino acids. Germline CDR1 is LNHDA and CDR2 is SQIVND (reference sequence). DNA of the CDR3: TGTGCCAGTAGTATACAGGGGGATCGACCCCTGTATGGCTACACCTTC. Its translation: CASSIQGDRPLYGYTF.

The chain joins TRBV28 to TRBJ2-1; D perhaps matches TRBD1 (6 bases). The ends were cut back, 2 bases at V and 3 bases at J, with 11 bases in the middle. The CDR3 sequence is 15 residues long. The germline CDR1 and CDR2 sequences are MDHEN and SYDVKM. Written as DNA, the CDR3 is TGTGCCAGCAGTTTAATTGGGGGCATCTACAATGAGCAGTTCTTC. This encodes CASSLIGGIYNEQFF.

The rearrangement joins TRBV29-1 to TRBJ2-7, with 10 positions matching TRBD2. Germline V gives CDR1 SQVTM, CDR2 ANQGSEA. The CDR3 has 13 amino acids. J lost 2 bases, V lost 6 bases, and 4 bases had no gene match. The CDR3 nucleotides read TGCAGCGTGGTAACTAGCGGGGCCTACGAGCAGTACTTC. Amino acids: CSVVTSGAYEQYF.

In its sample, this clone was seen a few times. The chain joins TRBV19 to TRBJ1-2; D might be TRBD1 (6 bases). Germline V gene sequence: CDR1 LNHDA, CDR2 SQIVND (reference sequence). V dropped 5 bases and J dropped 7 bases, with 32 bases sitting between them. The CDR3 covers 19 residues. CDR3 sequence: CASSALSLRAGQPGGGYTF. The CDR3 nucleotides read TGTGCCAGTAGTGCCTTATCCCTCCGTGCCGGACAGCCGGGCGGTGGCTACACCTTC.

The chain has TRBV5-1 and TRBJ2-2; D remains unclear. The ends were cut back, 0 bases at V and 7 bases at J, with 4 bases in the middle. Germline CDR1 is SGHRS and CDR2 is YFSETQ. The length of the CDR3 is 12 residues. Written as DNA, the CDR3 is TGCGCCAGCAGCTTGGGAGGCGGGGAGCTGTTTTTT. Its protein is CASSLGGGELFF. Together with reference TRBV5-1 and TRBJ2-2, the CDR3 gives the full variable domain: KAGVTQTPRYLIKTRGQQVTLSCSPISGHRSVSWYQQTPGQGLQFLFEYFSETQRNKGNFPGRFSGRQFSNSRSEMNVSTLELGDSALYLCASSLGGGELFFGEGSRLTVL.

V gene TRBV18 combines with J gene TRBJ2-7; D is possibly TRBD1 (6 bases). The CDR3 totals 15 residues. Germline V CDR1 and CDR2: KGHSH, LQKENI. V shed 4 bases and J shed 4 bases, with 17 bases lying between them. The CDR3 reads CASSQSRGWGYEQYF. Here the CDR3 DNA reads TGTGCCAGCTCACAAAGCAGGGGATGGGGTTACGAGCAGTACTTC.

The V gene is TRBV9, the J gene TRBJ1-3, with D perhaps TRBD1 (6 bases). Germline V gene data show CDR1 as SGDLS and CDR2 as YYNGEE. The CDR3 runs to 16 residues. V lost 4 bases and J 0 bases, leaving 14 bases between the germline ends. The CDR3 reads CASSSGQPSSGNTIYF. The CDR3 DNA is TGTGCCAGCAGCTCAGGACAGCCGTCCTCTGGAAACACCATATATTTT.

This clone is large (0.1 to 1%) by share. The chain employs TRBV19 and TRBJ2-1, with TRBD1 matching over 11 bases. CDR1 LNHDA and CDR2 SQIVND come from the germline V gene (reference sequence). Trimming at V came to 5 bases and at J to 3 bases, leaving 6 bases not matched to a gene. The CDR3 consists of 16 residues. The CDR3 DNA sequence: TGTGCCAGTAGTGACGCCGGGACAGGGGGCTACAATGAGCAGTTCTTC. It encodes CASSDAGTGGYNEQFF. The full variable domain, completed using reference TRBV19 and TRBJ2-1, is DGGITQSPKYLFRKEGQNVTLSCEQNLNHDAMYWYRQDPGQGLRLIYYSQIVNDFQKGDIAEGYSVSREKKESFPLTVTSAQKNPTAFYLCASSDAGTGGYNEQFFGPGTRLTVL.

CDR3 nucleotide sequence: TGTGCCAGCAGCCAACGCGGGGGACTAGCCTCAGATACGCAGTATTTT. It codes for CASSQRGGLASDTQYF. This chain uses TRBV7-3 with TRBJ2-3, with 9 bases that match TRBD2. CDR3 length: 16 amino acids. V lost 5 bases to trimming and J lost 4 bases; unmatched junction nucleotides: 10. Germline V gene lookup returns CDR1 SGHTA and CDR2 FQGTGA.

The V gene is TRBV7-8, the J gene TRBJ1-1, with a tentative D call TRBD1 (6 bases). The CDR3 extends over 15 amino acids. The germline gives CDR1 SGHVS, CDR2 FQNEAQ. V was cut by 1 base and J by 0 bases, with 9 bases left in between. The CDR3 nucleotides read TGTGCCAGCAGCTTAGGGCAGGGGATGAACACTGAAGCTTTCTTT. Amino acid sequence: CASSLGQGMNTEAFF.

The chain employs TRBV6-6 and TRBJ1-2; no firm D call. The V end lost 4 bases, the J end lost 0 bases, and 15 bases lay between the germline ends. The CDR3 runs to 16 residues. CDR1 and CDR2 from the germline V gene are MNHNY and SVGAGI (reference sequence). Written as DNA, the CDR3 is TGTGCCAGCAGTTTGGGTCAGGTTTCGACTAACTATGGCTACACCTTC. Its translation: CASSLGQVSTNYGYTF.

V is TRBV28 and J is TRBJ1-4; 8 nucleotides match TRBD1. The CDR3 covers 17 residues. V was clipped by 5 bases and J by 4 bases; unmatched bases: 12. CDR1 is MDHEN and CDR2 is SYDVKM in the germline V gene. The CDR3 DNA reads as TGTGCCAGCAGTCGCAGACAGGGGACTTCTTATAATGAAAAACTGTTTTTT. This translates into CASSRRQGTSYNEKLFF.

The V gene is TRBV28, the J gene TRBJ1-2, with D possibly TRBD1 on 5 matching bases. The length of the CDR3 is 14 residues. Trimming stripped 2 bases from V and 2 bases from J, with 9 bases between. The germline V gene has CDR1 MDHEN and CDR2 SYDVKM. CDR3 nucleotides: TGTGCCAGCAGTTTACATCAGGGAAACTATGGCTACACCTTC. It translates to CASSLHQGNYGYTF.

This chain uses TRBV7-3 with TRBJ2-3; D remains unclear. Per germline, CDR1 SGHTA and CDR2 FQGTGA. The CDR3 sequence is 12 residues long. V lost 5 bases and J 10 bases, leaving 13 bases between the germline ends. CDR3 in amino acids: CASSPSRLAQYF. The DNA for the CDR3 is TGTGCCAGCAGCCCATCTAGACTTGCGCAGTATTTT.

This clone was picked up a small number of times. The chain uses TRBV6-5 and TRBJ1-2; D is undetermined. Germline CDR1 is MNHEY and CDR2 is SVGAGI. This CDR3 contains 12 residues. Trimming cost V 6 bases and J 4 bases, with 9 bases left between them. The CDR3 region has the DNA TGTGCCAGCAGCGGGTCAGGCTATGGCTACACCTTC. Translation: CASSGSGYGYTF.

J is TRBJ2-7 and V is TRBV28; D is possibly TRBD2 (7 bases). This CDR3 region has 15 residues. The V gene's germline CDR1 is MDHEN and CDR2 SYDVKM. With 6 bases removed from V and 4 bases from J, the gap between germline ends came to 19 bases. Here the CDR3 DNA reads TGTGCCAGCAGACCTCATGGGGGCGGGGGTTACGAGCAGTACTTC. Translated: CASRPHGGGGYEQYF.

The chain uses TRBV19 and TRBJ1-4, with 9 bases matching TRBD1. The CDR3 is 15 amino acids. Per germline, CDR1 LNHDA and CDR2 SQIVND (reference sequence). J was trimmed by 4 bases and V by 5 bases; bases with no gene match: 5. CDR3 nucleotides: TGTGCCAGTAGTCAAGGACAGGGGAATAATGAAAAACTGTTTTTT. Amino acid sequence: CASSQGQGNNEKLFF.

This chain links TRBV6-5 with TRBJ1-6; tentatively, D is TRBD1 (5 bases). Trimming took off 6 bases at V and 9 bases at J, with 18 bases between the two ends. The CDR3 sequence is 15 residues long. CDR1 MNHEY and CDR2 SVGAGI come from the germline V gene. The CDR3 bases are TGTGCCAGCAGGCCAACCCAGGGTTCTACTTCACCCCTCCACTTT. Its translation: CASRPTQGSTSPLHF.

Here the CDR3 DNA reads TGCGCCAGCAGCCTGGTCGGGACAGGGGGTTTCCCCCCCTCATCGACTGAGCAGTTCTTC. It encodes CASSLVGTGGFPPSSTEQFF. V gene TRBV5-1 combines with J gene TRBJ2-1; 11 nucleotides line up with TRBD1. V lost 4 bases, J lost 9 bases, and 24 bases stayed unmatched. This CDR3 comprises 20 residues. CDR1 and CDR2 from the germline V gene are SGHRS and YFSETQ.

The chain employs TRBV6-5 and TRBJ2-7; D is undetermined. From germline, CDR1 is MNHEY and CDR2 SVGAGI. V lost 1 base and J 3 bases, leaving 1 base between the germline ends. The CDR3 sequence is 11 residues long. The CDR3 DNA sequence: TGTGCCAGCAGTTACTACTACGAGCAGTACTTC. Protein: CASSYYYEQYF.

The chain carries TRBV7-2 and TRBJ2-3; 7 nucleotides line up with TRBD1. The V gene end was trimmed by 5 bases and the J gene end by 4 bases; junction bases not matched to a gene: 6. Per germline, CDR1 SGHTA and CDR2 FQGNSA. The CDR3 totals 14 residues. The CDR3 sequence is CASSPDRASDTQYF. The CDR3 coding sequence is TGTGCCAGCAGCCCCGACAGGGCCTCAGATACGCAGTATTTT.

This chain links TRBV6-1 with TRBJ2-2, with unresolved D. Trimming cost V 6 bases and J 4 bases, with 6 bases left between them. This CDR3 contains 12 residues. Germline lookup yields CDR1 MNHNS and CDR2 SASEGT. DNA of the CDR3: TGTGCCAGCAGCAAATCCACCGGGGAGCTGTTTTTT. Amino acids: CASSKSTGELFF.

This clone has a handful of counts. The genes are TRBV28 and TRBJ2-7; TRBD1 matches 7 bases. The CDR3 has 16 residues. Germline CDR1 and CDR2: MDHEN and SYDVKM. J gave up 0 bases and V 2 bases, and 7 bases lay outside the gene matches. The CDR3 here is CASSLSSAGGSYEQYF. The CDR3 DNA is TGTGCCAGCAGTTTAAGTTCGGCAGGGGGCTCCTACGAGCAGTACTTC.